Listed below are T cell receptor beta chains from one sample, sequenced in a study of follicular helper T cells after annual influenza vaccination. Profiled with immunoSEQ multiplex PCR; TCRdb holds only in-frame clones, not every one. The sample lists about 5,600 clones, around four fifths seen once, with approximately 0.67% in the top ten. Sequences were derived from CXCR5- memory CD4+ T cells sorted from blood, sampled on the day of influenza vaccination. These receptors were obtained from an adult who received the influenza vaccine. The CDR3 runs from the conserved cysteine through the conserved F or W. Fields, in order: J gene, V gene, clone size, D gene, CDR3 protein, CDR3 DNA. D genes are given only for firm matches. Part of the rows lack a size; the others show once, few, many or a class for expanded clones.

j_gene: TRBJ1-5; v_gene: TRBV7-2; abundance: -; d_gene: TRBD1; CDR3aa: CASSSDRGVGSNQPQHF; CDR3nt: TGTGCCAGCAGCTCGGACAGGGGGGTCGGGAGCAATCAGCCCCAGCATTTT
j_gene: TRBJ1-4; v_gene: TRBV19; abundance: -; d_gene: TRBD1; CDR3aa: CASSIAEGTGKLFF; CDR3nt: TGTGCCAGTAGTATAGCAGAGGGGACAGGGAAACTGTTTTTT
j_gene: TRBJ2-6; v_gene: TRBV15; abundance: few; d_gene: -; CDR3aa: CATSQDGGPSGANVLTF; CDR3nt: TGTGCCACCAGCCAGGATGGGGGACCCTCTGGGGCCAACGTCCTGACTTTC
j_gene: TRBJ2-5; v_gene: TRBV6-5; abundance: -; d_gene: TRBD2; CDR3aa: CASSYGTSGKETQYF; CDR3nt: TGTGCCAGCAGTTACGGGACTAGCGGTAAAGAGACCCAGTACTTC
j_gene: TRBJ1-2; v_gene: TRBV18; abundance: -; d_gene: -; CDR3aa: CASSPGAGENYGYTF; CDR3nt: TGTGCCAGCTCACCAGGCGCAGGGGAAAACTATGGCTACACCTTC
j_gene: TRBJ2-7; v_gene: TRBV27; abundance: -; d_gene: -; CDR3aa: CASSLIAGEQYF; CDR3nt: TGTGCCAGCAGTTTGATCGCGGGAGAGCAGTACTTC
j_gene: TRBJ1-4; v_gene: TRBV5-8; abundance: -; d_gene: -; CDR3aa: CASSLEGGSEKLFF; CDR3nt: TGTGCCAGCAGCTTGGAAGGGGGGAGTGAAAAACTGTTTTTT
j_gene: TRBJ1-2; v_gene: TRBV19; abundance: -; d_gene: TRBD1; CDR3aa: CASSIQQGAGGYTF; CDR3nt: TGTGCCAGTAGTATTCAACAGGGGGCCGGCGGCTACACCTTC
j_gene: TRBJ1-4; v_gene: TRBV19; abundance: -; d_gene: -; CDR3aa: CASRGRNRPNEKLFF; CDR3nt: TGTGCCAGTAGAGGTAGAAACCGCCCTAATGAAAAACTGTTTTTT
j_gene: TRBJ2-5; v_gene: TRBV29-1; abundance: -; d_gene: -; CDR3aa: CSAGGETQYF; CDR3nt: TGCAGCGCCGGAGGGGAGACCCAGTACTTC